In this sample, the clone carrying this TCR beta chain turned up once. As yet, its antigen is unknown. The data were taken from a study of cytomegalovirus exposure and HLA in healthy donors. In the study overall: Roughly 170 million T cells yielded roughly 120 million unique TCR beta sequences in earlier analysis. Across 350 to 500 genotyped donors, about 81% landed in the Caucasian-associated ancestry cluster.

PCR used 60 Vbeta primers and 13 Jbeta primers. In the authors' methods: Counted up in a later analysis, unique TCR beta chains came to some 75 million, with around 11 million shared. Data came from immunoSEQ multiplex PCR; TCRdb stores just in-frame clones and leaves some out. Clonal size and the V and J genes are those of that table, whereas D and trimming came from the DNA. The repertoire has more than 95,000 clones, around 79% of them found once; the top ten carry around 6.1%. The CDR3 is 15 amino acids. V was trimmed by 0 bases and J by 6 bases, leaving 14 bases between them. The germline CDR1 and CDR2 sequences are MNHNS and SASEGT. General study results and limits: Cytomegalovirus association was listed for under 200 TCR beta chains.

The V and J genes are TRBV6-1 and TRBJ1-2; D is ambiguous. This TCR came from a man aged 55 to 70 in good health and CMV-seropositive. Sequencing was performed on PBMCs. CDR3 loop: CASSEARQRKDGYTF. Written as DNA, the CDR3 is TGTGCCAGCAGTGAAGCGCGGCAGAGGAAGGATGGCTACACCTTC.